The rows below give T cell receptor beta chains drawn from one sample of a study of lymphopenia after photon versus proton radiotherapy. The protocol was immunoSEQ multiplex PCR, while the TCRdb copy is restricted to in-frame clones and leaves out a portion. Among about 30,000 clones listed, roughly 89% were seen once. This specimen consisted of peripheral blood, obtained from a patient treated with proton-based radiotherapy. These receptors all stem from an older woman with cholangiocarcinoma. Some clones in this sample may be carry-over from other donors' samples. Each CDR3 is given with its conserved first and last residue. A D gene is named only where the DNA matches it firmly. Clone size appears in some rows only: once, few, many, or a class for an expanded clone.

v_gene: TRBV18
j_gene: TRBJ2-6
abundance: .
d_gene: .
CDR3aa: CASSPDISGANVLTF
CDR3nt: TGTGCCAGCTCACCGGACATCTCTGGGGCCAACGTCCTGACTTTC

v_gene: TRBV18
j_gene: TRBJ1-4
abundance: .
d_gene: .
CDR3aa: CASSPTRWEKLFF
CDR3nt: TGTGCCAGCTCACCTACTAGGTGGGAAAAACTGTTTTTT

v_gene: TRBV15
j_gene: TRBJ2-7
abundance: .
d_gene: TRBD2
CDR3aa: CATSRAGTRSYEQYF
CDR3nt: TGTGCCACCAGCAGAGCCGGGACTAGAAGCTACGAGCAGTACTTC

v_gene: TRBV27
j_gene: TRBJ1-2
abundance: .
d_gene: TRBD1
CDR3aa: CASSLDRVGGYTF
CDR3nt: TGTGCCAGCAGTTTGGACAGGGTTGGGGGCTACACCTTC

v_gene: TRBV6-6
j_gene: TRBJ2-4
abundance: .
d_gene: TRBD2
CDR3aa: CASSPAGVAKNIQYF
CDR3nt: TGTGCCAGCAGCCCCGCGGGGGTGGCCAAAAACATTCAGTACTTC

v_gene: TRBV7-7
j_gene: TRBJ2-1
abundance: .
d_gene: TRBD1
CDR3aa: CASSLAGGLSEQFF
CDR3nt: TGTGCCAGCAGCTTGGCAGGGGGATTGAGTGAGCAGTTCTTC

v_gene: TRBV5-1
j_gene: TRBJ2-3
abundance: .
d_gene: TRBD1
CDR3aa: CASSGTGGTDTQYF
CDR3nt: TGCGCCAGCAGCGGGACAGGGGGCACAGATACGCAGTATTTT

v_gene: TRBV27
j_gene: TRBJ2-7
abundance: .
d_gene: TRBD1
CDR3aa: CASSSDRGPIYEQYF
CDR3nt: TGTGCCAGCAGTTCCGACAGGGGGCCGATCTACGAGCAGTACTTC

v_gene: TRBV5-6
j_gene: TRBJ1-2
abundance: once
d_gene: .
CDR3aa: CASSFAANPYGYTF
CDR3nt: TGTGCCAGCAGCTTTGCCGCCAACCCCTATGGCTACACCTTC

v_gene: TRBV6-1
j_gene: TRBJ2-5
abundance: .
d_gene: .
CDR3aa: CASNSDRKTQYF
CDR3nt: TGTGCCAGCAATTCAGATAGGAAGACCCAGTACTTC

v_gene: TRBV29-1
j_gene: TRBJ1-3
abundance: .
d_gene: .
CDR3aa: CSVEGVVGNTIYF
CDR3nt: TGCAGCGTTGAGGGGGTGGTTGGAAACACCATATATTTT

v_gene: TRBV11-2
j_gene: TRBJ1-1
abundance: .
d_gene: TRBD1
CDR3aa: CASSGRTGTGNTEAFF
CDR3nt: TGTGCCAGCAGCGGTAGGACAGGGACTGGGAACACTGAAGCTTTCTTT

v_gene: TRBV7-8
j_gene: TRBJ1-1
abundance: once
d_gene: .
CDR3aa: CASSLEGGTEAFF
CDR3nt: TGTGCCAGCAGCTTAGAAGGGGGCACTGAAGCTTTCTTT

v_gene: TRBV6-5
j_gene: TRBJ1-5
abundance: large
d_gene: .
CDR3aa: CASNPSPGQPQHF
CDR3nt: TGTGCCAGCAACCCCAGCCCGGGTCAGCCCCAGCATTTT

v_gene: TRBV18
j_gene: TRBJ1-3
abundance: once
d_gene: .
CDR3aa: CASSPNQSSGNTIYF
CDR3nt: TGTGCCAGCTCACCAAATCAATCTTCTGGAAACACCATATATTTT

v_gene: TRBV2
j_gene: TRBJ1-5
abundance: few
d_gene: .
CDR3aa: CASRPNPGPKSTQHF
CDR3nt: TGTGCCAGCAGGCCCAACCCCGGGCCCAAGTCTACCCAGCATTTT

v_gene: TRBV18
j_gene: TRBJ2-2
abundance: .
d_gene: .
CDR3aa: CASSSDPVGTGELFF
CDR3nt: TGTGCCAGCTCCAGTGACCCCGTGGGGACCGGGGAGCTGTTTTTT

v_gene: TRBV9
j_gene: TRBJ1-5
abundance: .
d_gene: .
CDR3aa: CASSVGQGVGPQHF
CDR3nt: TGTGCCAGCAGCGTAGGCCAGGGCGTAGGGCCCCAGCATTTT

v_gene: TRBV2
j_gene: TRBJ2-1
abundance: few
d_gene: .
CDR3aa: CASSRDASYNEQFF
CDR3nt: TGTGCCAGCAGCCGGGACGCCTCCTACAATGAGCAGTTCTTC

v_gene: TRBV29-1
j_gene: TRBJ1-1
abundance: .
d_gene: TRBD1
CDR3aa: CSVLYRGLLNTEAFF
CDR3nt: TGCAGCGTATTATACAGGGGGCTACTGAACACTGAAGCTTTCTTT

v_gene: TRBV5-1
j_gene: TRBJ2-5
abundance: .
d_gene: TRBD2
CDR3aa: CASSLLAGMGETQYF
CDR3nt: TGCGCCAGCAGCTTACTAGCGGGAATGGGAGAGACCCAGTACTTC

v_gene: TRBV7-9
j_gene: TRBJ2-5
abundance: .
d_gene: .
CDR3aa: CASSLAWELGGTQYF
CDR3nt: TGTGCCAGCAGCTTAGCGTGGGAGCTGGGGGGGACCCAGTACTTC

v_gene: TRBV7-2
j_gene: TRBJ2-1
abundance: few
d_gene: .
CDR3aa: CASKAVPASASQQFF
CDR3nt: TGTGCCAGCAAGGCGGTTCCGGCCAGTGCGTCCCAGCAGTTCTTC

v_gene: TRBV9
j_gene: TRBJ2-1
abundance: once
d_gene: .
CDR3aa: CASSVESIGWGRYNEQFF
CDR3nt: TGTGCCAGCAGCGTAGAAAGTATCGGTTGGGGGAGATACAATGAGCAGTTCTTC

v_gene: TRBV27
j_gene: TRBJ2-7
abundance: .
d_gene: .
CDR3aa: CASSLYGEQYF
CDR3nt: TGTGCCAGCAGTTTATATGGAGAGCAGTACTTC

v_gene: TRBV6-1
j_gene: TRBJ1-3
abundance: few
d_gene: .
CDR3aa: CASSFESSGNTIYF
CDR3nt: TGTGCCAGCAGCTTTGAGAGCTCTGGAAACACCATATATTTT

v_gene: TRBV2
j_gene: TRBJ2-7
abundance: .
d_gene: .
CDR3aa: CAGRLGDEQYF
CDR3nt: TGTGCCGGCCGATTGGGGGACGAGCAGTACTTC

v_gene: TRBV6-6
j_gene: TRBJ2-7
abundance: .
d_gene: TRBD2
CDR3aa: CASSYGLAGSYEQYF
CDR3nt: TGTGCCAGCAGTTACGGTCTAGCGGGCTCCTACGAGCAGTACTTC

v_gene: TRBV10-3
j_gene: TRBJ1-2
abundance: .
d_gene: TRBD1
CDR3aa: CAIRTDRAYGYTF
CDR3nt: TGTGCCATCAGAACGGACAGGGCCTATGGCTACACCTTC

v_gene: TRBV29-1
j_gene: TRBJ2-1
abundance: .
d_gene: TRBD2
CDR3aa: CSFRTSGRHEQFF
CDR3nt: TGCAGCTTTCGGACTAGCGGGAGGCATGAGCAGTTCTTC

v_gene: TRBV4-1
j_gene: TRBJ2-7
abundance: .
d_gene: TRBD1
CDR3aa: CASSQEGTGGPYEQYF
CDR3nt: TGCGCCAGCAGCCAAGAGGGGACAGGGGGCCCCTACGAGCAGTACTTC

v_gene: TRBV7-5
j_gene: TRBJ1-1
abundance: .
d_gene: .
CDR3aa: CARSTIQGAGTEAFF
CDR3nt: TGTGCCAGAAGCACAATTCAGGGGGCGGGTACTGAAGCTTTCTTT

v_gene: TRBV18
j_gene: TRBJ2-7
abundance: few
d_gene: .
CDR3aa: CASSTYEQYF
CDR3nt: TGTGCCAGCTCCACCTACGAGCAGTACTTC

v_gene: TRBV25-1
j_gene: TRBJ1-4
abundance: few
d_gene: .
CDR3aa: CASSEGERATNEKLFF
CDR3nt: TGTGCCAGCAGTGAAGGGGAGAGGGCAACTAATGAAAAACTGTTTTTT

v_gene: TRBV15
j_gene: TRBJ1-1
abundance: .
d_gene: TRBD1
CDR3aa: CATSRKGGLNTEAFF
CDR3nt: TGTGCCACCAGCAGGAAAGGGGGCCTGAACACTGAAGCTTTCTTT

v_gene: TRBV5-1
j_gene: TRBJ2-1
abundance: once
d_gene: .
CDR3aa: CASSLAIGQDNEQFF
CDR3nt: TGCGCCAGCAGCTTGGCAATTGGGCAAGACAATGAGCAGTTCTTC

v_gene: TRBV11-3
j_gene: TRBJ2-1
abundance: .
d_gene: TRBD1
CDR3aa: CASSPGRGQGYNEQFF
CDR3nt: TGTGCCAGCAGTCCTGGACGGGGACAGGGGTACAATGAGCAGTTCTTC

v_gene: TRBV5-1
j_gene: TRBJ2-3
abundance: .
d_gene: .
CDR3aa: CASSRDAGTDTQYF
CDR3nt: TGCGCCAGCAGCCGGGATGCGGGGACAGATACGCAGTATTTT

v_gene: TRBV19
j_gene: TRBJ2-1
abundance: .
d_gene: TRBD2
CDR3aa: CASSYSGSGYNEQFF
CDR3nt: TGTGCCAGTAGCTATAGCGGGAGTGGTTACAATGAGCAGTTCTTC

v_gene: TRBV29-1
j_gene: TRBJ2-7
abundance: few
d_gene: .
CDR3aa: CSVEEWEGALYEQYF
CDR3nt: TGCAGCGTTGAAGAGTGGGAGGGGGCTCTCTACGAGCAGTACTTC

v_gene: TRBV7-8
j_gene: TRBJ2-5
abundance: .
d_gene: .
CDR3aa: CASSLDGGTSRETQYF
CDR3nt: TGTGCCAGCAGCTTAGATGGCGGCACCTCTCGCGAGACCCAGTACTTC

v_gene: TRBV29-1
j_gene: TRBJ2-3
abundance: .
d_gene: TRBD2
CDR3aa: CSVERESDTQYF
CDR3nt: TGCAGCGTGGAGCGGGAGTCAGATACGCAGTATTTT

v_gene: TRBV25-1
j_gene: TRBJ2-3
abundance: .
d_gene: TRBD1
CDR3aa: CASTGQGVRTQYF
CDR3nt: TGTGCCAGCACGGGACAGGGGGTGAGGACGCAGTATTTT

v_gene: TRBV18
j_gene: TRBJ1-5
abundance: .
d_gene: .
CDR3aa: CASSPGTGPFGQPQHF
CDR3nt: TGTGCCAGCTCACCTGGGACGGGACCTTTCGGTCAGCCCCAGCATTTT

v_gene: TRBV6-5
j_gene: TRBJ1-3
abundance: .
d_gene: .
CDR3aa: CASSPYPGNTIYF
CDR3nt: TGTGCCAGCAGTCCCTATCCTGGAAACACCATATATTTT

v_gene: TRBV19
j_gene: TRBJ1-1
abundance: once
d_gene: .
CDR3aa: CASSILRGTEAFF
CDR3nt: TGTGCCAGTAGTATACTCAGGGGCACTGAAGCTTTCTTT

v_gene: TRBV14
j_gene: TRBJ2-4
abundance: .
d_gene: TRBD2
CDR3aa: CASSRYGASGRDIQYF
CDR3nt: TGTGCCAGCAGCCGCTACGGGGCTAGCGGCCGAGACATTCAGTACTTC

v_gene: TRBV7-6
j_gene: TRBJ1-4
abundance: .
d_gene: .
CDR3aa: CASSSTGLPNEKLFF
CDR3nt: TGTGCCAGCAGCTCCACAGGGCTCCCTAATGAAAAACTGTTTTTT

v_gene: TRBV18
j_gene: TRBJ1-1
abundance: .
d_gene: TRBD1
CDR3aa: CASSPTGGLTEAFF
CDR3nt: TGTGCCAGCTCACCGACAGGGGGCTTAACTGAAGCTTTCTTT

v_gene: TRBV2
j_gene: TRBJ2-7
abundance: .
d_gene: .
CDR3aa: CASRAGYSGYEQYF
CDR3nt: TGTGCCAGCAGGGCAGGGTATTCGGGCTACGAGCAGTACTTC

v_gene: TRBV2
j_gene: TRBJ2-5
abundance: .
d_gene: .
CDR3aa: CANAGGETQYF
CDR3nt: TGTGCCAACGCAGGAGGTGAGACCCAGTACTTC

v_gene: TRBV11-2
j_gene: TRBJ2-5
abundance: .
d_gene: TRBD2
CDR3aa: CASSSWREFETQYF
CDR3nt: TGTGCCAGCAGCTCGTGGCGGGAGTTCGAGACCCAGTACTTC

v_gene: TRBV18
j_gene: TRBJ2-7
abundance: .
d_gene: .
CDR3aa: CASSPPGSLWSEQYF
CDR3nt: TGTGCCAGCTCTCCTCCAGGGTCCCTTTGGTCCGAGCAGTACTTC

v_gene: TRBV19
j_gene: TRBJ2-1
abundance: .
d_gene: .
CDR3aa: CASQPGAAMAYNEQFF
CDR3nt: TGTGCCAGTCAACCAGGGGCGGCGATGGCCTACAATGAGCAGTTCTTC